The 24 T cell receptor beta chains reported below all come from one sample, sequenced in a study of T cell changes during pregnancy in multiple sclerosis. Using immunoSEQ multiplex PCR, the repertoire was profiled, and TCRdb retains in-frame clones only, with some absent. The data show about 83,000 clones, around 93% seen once. Sequenced here: PBMCs, sampled in the first trimester of pregnancy. Receptors originate from a female donor in good health, serving as a control in a pregnancy study. Some clones in this sample may be carry-over from other donors' samples.

The chain recombines TRBV6-5 with TRBJ2-2, with 10 bases matching TRBD2. This CDR3 comprises 15 residues. Germline V gene lookup returns CDR1 MNHEY and CDR2 SVGAGI. V gave up 6 bases and J gave up 4 bases; unmatched junction bases: 5. CDR3 bases: TGTGCCAGCAGGCCGGGACTAGCGTCCACCGGGGAGCTGTTTTTT. Translated: CASRPGLASTGELFF.

The chain couples TRBV6-4 to TRBJ2-3, with 8 bases identical to TRBD2. The length of the CDR3 is 14 residues. With V trimmed by 4 bases and J by 0 bases, 0 bases remained unmatched. Germline V lookup: CDR1 MRHNA, CDR2 SNTAGT. The CDR3 loop reads CASSVAGSTDTQYF. The CDR3 DNA follows: TGTGCCAGCAGTGTAGCGGGGAGCACAGATACGCAGTATTTT.

This clone appeared a single time. This sequence joins TRBV19 and TRBJ1-6; tentative D call: TRBD1 (6 bases). Germline V lookup: CDR1 LNHDA, CDR2 SQIVND (reference sequence). Trimming removed 6 bases at V and 9 bases at J, with 18 bases between. The CDR3 has 15 residues. The CDR3, as DNA: TGTGCCAGTAGGGGCGGGGAGGGGGACGTTTCACCCCTCCACTTT. Its translation: CASRGGEGDVSPLHF.

This chain connects TRBV19 to TRBJ2-3; TRBD1 might be the D (6 bases). The CDR3 extends over 14 amino acids. Between the trimmed V and J ends, which lost 6 bases and 3 bases, there was a span of 13 bases. The V gene's germline CDR1 is LNHDA and CDR2 SQIVND (reference sequence). The CDR3 nucleotides are TGTGCCAGTAGACCGACAGGAGGAACAGATACGCAGTATTTT. Protein sequence: CASRPTGGTDTQYF.

The CDR3, as DNA: TGTGCCAGCAGCTCAGGGGATGGCCCCAACTATGGCTACACCTTC. Amino acid sequence: CASSSGDGPNYGYTF. The chain couples TRBV7-8 to TRBJ1-2, with a weak D call TRBD1 (6 bases). Germline assignment: CDR1 SGHVS and CDR2 FQNEAQ. V was shortened by 4 bases and J by 2 bases, with 14 bases between the two germline ends. The CDR3 contains 15 residues.

The chain recombines TRBV4-3 with TRBJ1-2, with TRBD1 matching 7 bases. The CDR3 has 15 amino acids. CDR1 LGHNA and CDR2 YSLEER come from the germline V gene. Losses at the gene ends were 2 bases for V and 5 bases for J; bases not matched to a gene: 8. CDR3 nucleotides: TGCGCCAGCAGCCAAACGGGAGGGGGCTTGTATGGCTACACCTTC. Protein product: CASSQTGGGLYGYTF.

A single count supports this clone. The chain links TRBV18 to TRBJ1-1, with 7 positions matching TRBD1. The CDR3 extends over 14 amino acids. In germline, CDR1 is KGHSH, CDR2 LQKENI. Trimming removed 0 bases from V and 6 bases from J; junction bases left unmatched: 4. CDR3 nucleotide sequence: TGTGCCAGCTCACCACCCGACAGGGAAGCTGAAGCTTTCTTT. It encodes CASSPPDREAEAFF.

The chain has TRBV4-1 and TRBJ2-6; no clear D gene. V was cut by 0 bases and J by 1 base, with 10 bases left in between. The germline V gene encodes CDR1 MGHRA and CDR2 YSYEKL. The CDR3 loop spans 17 amino acids. The CDR3 DNA reads as TGCGCCAGCAGCCAAGAAGGCGGCCGGTCTGGGGCCAACGTCCTGACTTTC. Translated: CASSQEGGRSGANVLTF.

The CDR3 coding sequence is TGTGCCAGCAGCTCGGGGTGGGGTGGTGGGAACATTCAGTACTTC. Protein sequence: CASSSGWGGGNIQYF. The V and J genes are TRBV5-6 and TRBJ2-4, with D tentatively TRBD2 (5 bases). The V and J ends lost 3 bases and 7 bases respectively, with 17 bases between them. Per the germline V gene, CDR1 is SGHDT and CDR2 is YYEEEE. The CDR3 spans 15 residues. Complete variable domain (other parts from reference TRBV5-6 and TRBJ2-4): DAGVTQSPTHLIKTRGQQVTLRCSPKSGHDTVSWYQQALGQGPQFIFQYYEEEERQRGNFPDRFSGHQFPNYSSELNVNALLLGDSALYLCASSSGWGGGNIQYFGAGTRLSVL.

This chain connects TRBV5-6 to TRBJ2-5; tentative D call: TRBD2 (5 bases). Deletions cut 0 bases from V and 5 bases from J, with 23 bases between. CDR1 is SGHDT and CDR2 is YYEEEE in the germline V gene. There are 18 residues in the CDR3. This CDR3 reads CASSLGSDSAIVGETQYF. CDR3 nucleotides: TGTGCCAGCAGCTTGGGGAGCGATAGCGCCATAGTTGGGGAGACCCAGTACTTC.

The CDR3 nucleotides read TGTGCCAGCAACTTGGGGGGGCCCTCCTACGAGCAGTACTTC. Translating it yields CASNLGGPSYEQYF. The V call is TRBV27, the J call TRBJ2-7, with a possible D match to TRBD2 (7 bases). The germline CDR1 and CDR2 sequences are MNHEY and SMNVEV (reference sequence). CDR3 size: 14 residues. V lost 7 bases to trimming and J lost 0 bases, with 13 bases between them.

This clone was observed a single time. Other DNA sequences in this sample translate to the same CDR3. This rearrangement joins TRBV5-1 to TRBJ2-7, with TRBD1 identical over 11 bases. Germline trimming cut 0 bases from V and 4 bases from J; bases unmatched to any gene: 3. This CDR3 is built from 15 residues. Germline-derived CDR1 and CDR2 are SGHRS and YFSETQ. CDR3 in DNA: TGCGCCAGCAGCTTGGCAGGACAGGGGGCTTACGAGCAGTACTTC. This codes for CASSLAGQGAYEQYF.

The chain recombines TRBV4-3 with TRBJ2-3, with 9 bases identical to TRBD2. Trimming took 0 bases from V and 2 from J; bases not matched to a gene: 6. The CDR3 covers 17 residues. CDR1 is LGHNA and CDR2 is YSLEER in the germline V gene. CDR3 sequence reads: CASSQEAGGRVTDTQYF. CDR3 sequence (DNA): TGCGCCAGCAGCCAAGAGGCCGGCGGGAGGGTCACAGATACGCAGTATTTT.

A note on this clone: The same CDR3 can be traced to other DNA sequences in this sample. The chain is built from TRBV14 and TRBJ2-3; 8 nucleotides line up with TRBD2. Germline CDR1 is SGHDN and CDR2 is FVKESK. The V gene end was trimmed by 1 base and the J gene end by 3 bases; junction bases not matched to a gene: 0. This CDR3 comprises 14 residues. The CDR3 sequence: CASSQASGTDTQYF. DNA for the CDR3: TGTGCCAGCAGCCAAGCTAGCGGGACAGATACGCAGTATTTT.

This chain connects TRBV9 to TRBJ2-7, with 9 positions matching TRBD1. The CDR3 has 18 amino acids. CDR1 and CDR2 from the germline V gene are SGDLS and YYNGEE. J lost 4 bases, V lost 4 bases, and 18 bases had no gene match. This CDR3 is CASSPRPPLTGGYYEQYF. The CDR3 DNA is TGTGCCAGCAGCCCGCGACCCCCTTTGACAGGGGGTTATTACGAGCAGTACTTC.

The chain couples TRBV11-3 to TRBJ1-2, with D possibly matching TRBD1 (5 bases). V lost 2 bases and J lost 1, with 8 bases in between. Germline V gene lookup returns CDR1 SGHNT and CDR2 YENEEA. The CDR3 is 14 amino acids. CDR3 region: CASSLPGFNYGYTF. CDR3 bases: TGTGCCAGCAGCTTACCAGGGTTTAACTATGGCTACACCTTC.

The CDR3 sequence: CASSLASGSTEAFF. The CDR3 DNA is TGCGCCAGCAGCTTGGCCTCGGGGAGCACTGAAGCTTTCTTT. This sequence joins TRBV5-1 and TRBJ1-1, with D unclear. V was shortened by 0 bases and J by 4 bases, with 10 bases between the two germline ends. The CDR3 length is 14 residues. CDR1 is SGHRS, CDR2 YFSETQ, per germline. Using reference TRBV5-1 and TRBJ1-1 for the parts outside the CDR3, the full variable domain is KAGVTQTPRYLIKTRGQQVTLSCSPISGHRSVSWYQQTPGQGLQFLFEYFSETQRNKGNFPGRFSGRQFSNSRSEMNVSTLELGDSALYLCASSLASGSTEAFFGQGTRLTVV.

V and J are TRBV6-4 and TRBJ2-3; TRBD1 agrees at 8 bases. Losses at the gene ends were 0 bases for V and 4 bases for J; bases not matched to a gene: 0. The germline V gene encodes CDR1 MRHNA and CDR2 SNTAGT. The length of the CDR3 is 14 residues. CDR3 in amino acids: CASSDSQGADTQYF. CDR3 bases: TGTGCCAGCAGTGACTCACAGGGGGCAGATACGCAGTATTTT.

This clone was detected only a few times. This rearrangement joins TRBV11-3 to TRBJ2-2, with D possibly TRBD1 on 6 matching bases. This CDR3 is 16 amino acids long. The ends were cut back, 0 bases at V and 3 bases at J, with 11 bases in the middle. The germline V gene encodes CDR1 SGHNT and CDR2 YENEEA. CDR3 residues: CASSLDFRGDTGELFF. CDR3 sequence (DNA): TGTGCCAGCAGCTTAGATTTCAGGGGTGACACCGGGGAGCTGTTTTTT.

CDR3 loop: CASSLIGGASGTGELFF. The CDR3 nucleotides are TGTGCCAGCAGCTTGATCGGGGGGGCGTCAGGGACCGGGGAGCTGTTTTTT. The V call is TRBV7-9, the J call TRBJ2-2; 8 bases align to TRBD2. Germline CDR1 and CDR2: SEHNR and FQNEAQ (reference sequence). V trimming: 3 bases; J trimming: 5 bases; junction bases outside the gene matches: 11. The CDR3 is 17 amino acids. Combining the CDR3 with reference TRBV7-9 and TRBJ2-2 gives the whole variable domain DTGVSQNPRHKITKRGQNVTFRCDPISEHNRLYWYRQTLGQGPEFLTYFQNEAQLEKSRLLSDRFSAERPKGSFSTLEIQRTEQGDSAMYLCASSLIGGASGTGELFFGEGSRLTVL.

This sequence joins TRBV18 and TRBJ2-2; unclear D gene. V dropped 3 bases and J dropped 0 bases, with 11 bases sitting between them. This CDR3 has 16 amino acids. Germline assignment: CDR1 KGHSH and CDR2 LQKENI. The CDR3 sequence: CASSPVRLTNTGELFF. CDR3 nucleotide sequence: TGTGCCAGCTCACCGGTCCGACTTACGAACACCGGGGAGCTGTTTTTT.

There are a few counts of this clone. V is TRBV14 and J is TRBJ2-7, with D tentatively TRBD1 (5 bases). The germline V and J ends were trimmed by 1 base and 3 bases, with 10 bases remaining between them. This CDR3 region has 14 residues. The germline gives CDR1 SGHDN, CDR2 FVKESK. CDR3 nucleotides: TGTGCCAGCAGCCAAGGGCCAGGGAACTACGAGCAGTACTTC. Residues: CASSQGPGNYEQYF.

The chain joins TRBV6-1 to TRBJ1-5; D might be TRBD1 (6 bases). CDR3 length equals 14 residues. The germline gives CDR1 MNHNS, CDR2 SASEGT. V was shortened by 6 bases and J by 3 bases, with 12 bases between the two germline ends. The CDR3 protein is CASRAGQTNQPQHF. Here the CDR3 DNA reads TGTGCCAGCAGGGCCGGACAGACCAATCAGCCCCAGCATTTT.

This chain uses TRBV4-1 with TRBJ2-1, with D possibly TRBD2 on 6 matching bases. The CDR3 loop spans 14 amino acids. CDR1 is MGHRA, CDR2 YSYEKL, per germline. V was cut by 4 bases and J by 0 bases, with 7 bases left in between. The CDR3 nucleotides are TGCGCCAGCAGCCCGACTAGCTCCTACAATGAGCAGTTCTTC. Its translation is CASSPTSSYNEQFF.